These 2 T cell receptor beta chains were all obtained from the same sample, sequenced in a study of blood T cell repertoires in COVID-19. The assay was immunoSEQ multiplex PCR, and TCRdb's table has in-frame clones only and misses some. The sample has over 110,000 clones; less than 80% are singletons. The sequenced sample consisted of peripheral blood. The source of these receptors is a man between 60 and 75 years old with acute or convalescent COVID-19.

The chain has TRBV7-9 and TRBJ1-3; tentatively, D is TRBD1 (5 bases). In germline, CDR1 is SEHNR, CDR2 FQNEAQ (reference sequence). The CDR3 loop spans 14 amino acids. V lost 5 bases, J lost 4 bases, and 12 bases lay in between. CDR3 region: CASSPRVPGNTIYF. In DNA, the CDR3 is TGTGCCAGCAGCCCCAGGGTCCCCGGAAACACCATATATTTT.

In this sample, this clone turned up a few times. The gene calls are TRBV7-2 and TRBJ1-1, with a weak D call TRBD1 (6 bases). CDR3 length equals 13 residues. Trimming took off 4 bases at V and 4 bases at J, with 10 bases between the two ends. Germline V lookup: CDR1 SGHTA, CDR2 FQGNSA. CDR3 residues: CASSWGTSTEAFF. The CDR3 nucleotides are TGTGCCAGCAGCTGGGGGACATCCACTGAAGCTTTCTTT. The full variable domain, in which reference TRBV7-2 and TRBJ1-1 provide the parts outside the CDR3, is GAGVSQSPSNKVTEKGKDVELRCDPISGHTALYWYRQSLGQGLEFLIYFQGNSAPDKSGLPSDRFSAERTGGSVSTLTIQRTQQEDSAVYLCASSWGTSTEAFFGQGTRLTVV.